This T cell receptor beta chain emerged from a study of blood T cell repertoires in COVID-19. There are 16 residues in the CDR3. Trimming stripped 6 bases from V and 0 bases from J, with 14 bases between. Per the germline V gene, CDR1 is LNHDA and CDR2 is SQIVND (reference sequence). As processed by the authors: Using reference gene primer amplification, nucleated cell counts were estimated. Sequencing was performed with immunoSEQ multiplex PCR; in TCRdb, only in-frame clones are kept and a portion is missing. The V and J calls and clone size were taken over from that table, and D and trimming were inferred from the DNA. The data hold some 240,000 clones, with approximately 89% observed a single time.

Sequencing used peripheral blood. The rearrangement uses TRBV19 and TRBJ2-2; TRBD1 might be the D (6 bases). This TCR came from a woman in her 70s with COVID-19, enrolled during active disease. As DNA, the CDR3 is TGTGCCAGTAGCCCCAGGGGCCATGCGAACACCGGGGAGCTGTTTTTT. It yields the protein CASSPRGHANTGELFF.